This TCR beta chain was profiled in a study of memory CD4+ T cells and cytomegalovirus serostatus. Study information: This sample comes from healthy Belgian adults, eight or nine CMV seropositive, about 25 seronegative. Study-wide results and limits: Of roughly 180 reported CMV TCRbeta sequences, roughly 70 were found in memory CD4+ repertoires. CMV serostatus prediction reached median AUC 0.95, or 0.91 with US-trained model. Suggested: most of the CMV-linked TCR signature lies in CD4+ memory cells.

The sort gate was single viable CD3+CD4+CD8-CD45RO+ cells for memory CD4+ T cells. Only in-frame clones appear in the TCRdb table, and some are missing; sequencing was by immunoSEQ multiplex PCR. The data show approximately 61,000 clones, with 80% seen just once and around 0.58% held by the top ten. This clone was counted a few times. What it binds is unknown. This receptor was obtained from an adult in good health and CMV-seronegative. Some clones in this sample may be carry-over from other donors' samples. Input material: memory CD4+ T cells from blood.

This CDR3 reads CSGGQGGTEAFF. In nucleotides, the CDR3 is TGCAGCGGGGGACAGGGGGGGACTGAAGCTTTCTTT. The rearrangement joins TRBV29-1 to TRBJ1-1; 11 nucleotides match TRBD1. This CDR3 comprises 12 residues. CDR1 SQVTM and CDR2 ANQGSEA come from the germline V gene. V dropped 7 bases and J dropped 5; count of bases not matched to a gene: 3.